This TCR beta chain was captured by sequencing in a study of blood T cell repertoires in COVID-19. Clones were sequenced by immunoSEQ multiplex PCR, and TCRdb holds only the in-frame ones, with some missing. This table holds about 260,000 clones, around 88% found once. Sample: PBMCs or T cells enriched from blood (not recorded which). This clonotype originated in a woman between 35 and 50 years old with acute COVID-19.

CDR3 residues: CASSEWTGSEAFF. The CDR3, as DNA: TGTGCCAGCAGTGAATGGACAGGGTCTGAAGCTTTCTTT. This chain joins TRBV2 and TRBJ1-1, with 8 positions matching TRBD1. Germline V gene data show CDR1 as SNHLY and CDR2 as FYNNEI. The CDR3 spans 13 residues. Trimming cost V 2 bases and J 6 bases; bases outside gene matches: 2.